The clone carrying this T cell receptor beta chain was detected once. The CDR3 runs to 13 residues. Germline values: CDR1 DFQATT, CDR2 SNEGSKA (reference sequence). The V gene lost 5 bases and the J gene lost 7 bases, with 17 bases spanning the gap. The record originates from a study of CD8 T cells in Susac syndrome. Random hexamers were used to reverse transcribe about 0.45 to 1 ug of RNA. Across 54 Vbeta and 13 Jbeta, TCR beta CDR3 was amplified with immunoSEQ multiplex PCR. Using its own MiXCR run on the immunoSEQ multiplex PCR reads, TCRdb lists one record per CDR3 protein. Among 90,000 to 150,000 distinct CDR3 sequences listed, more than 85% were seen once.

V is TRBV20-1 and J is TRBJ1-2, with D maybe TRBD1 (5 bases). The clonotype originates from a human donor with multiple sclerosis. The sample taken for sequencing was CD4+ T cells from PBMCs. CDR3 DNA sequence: TGCAGTGCTCCCCCTGACAGCGGAGCTGGCTACACCTTC. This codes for CSAPPDSGAGYTF.